Sequencing of this T cell receptor beta chain was carried out in a study of early T cells in non-severe SARS-CoV-2 infection. This clonotype has a count of ten or more. Separate cDNA molecules each had unique molecular identifiers attached to them. TCRdb processed the 5' RACE reads anew with MiXCR; each CDR3 protein has one entry. Altogether about 49,000 distinct CDR3 sequences are present, 10% to 15% being singletons, with the ten largest covering more than 9%. Sequenced material: whole blood. This clonotype originated in an adult who was a healthcare worker with PCR-confirmed SARS-CoV-2 infection or an uninfected control (not recorded which).

The CDR3 bases are TGCGCCAGCAGCTTACGGGGTATTGAGAATGAGCAGTTCTTC. Amino acid sequence: CASSLRGIENEQFF. V is TRBV5-1 and J is TRBJ2-1; weak D call: TRBD2 (5 bases). Germline CDR1 SGHRS, CDR2 YFSETQ. V shed 2 bases and J shed 7 bases, with 13 bases lying between them. The CDR3 is 14 residues long.